This T cell receptor beta chain was identified during a study of Tregs in tolerant kidney transplant recipients. Germline values: CDR1 LGHNA, CDR2 YNFKEQ. CDR3 length equals 17 residues. V lost 4 bases and J 5 bases, leaving 21 bases between the germline ends. Only in-frame clones appear in the TCRdb table, and some are missing; sequencing was by immunoSEQ multiplex PCR. The table includes about 14,000 clones, roughly nine tenths detected once. The chain carries TRBV4-2 and TRBJ2-1, with D possibly TRBD2 on 6 matching bases. This TCR was recovered from a human donor in good health. Sequencing used CD8+ T cells from blood. CDR3 sequence reads: CASSRINLALEDNEQFF. CDR3 sequence (DNA): TGTGCCAGCAGCCGAATTAACCTAGCGCTCGAGGACAATGAGCAGTTCTTC.